These 28 T cell receptor beta chains were sequenced from one sample in a study of T cell changes during pregnancy in multiple sclerosis. The method was immunoSEQ multiplex PCR; TCRdb's version includes in-frame clones alone and lacks a portion of them. The data contain some 80,000 clones, nearly 95% of them seen just once; the ten biggest clones take up more than 0.95%. The source material was peripheral blood, sampled in the second trimester of pregnancy. The receptor set was obtained from a female donor with multiple sclerosis, enrolled in a pregnancy study.

This clone has just one count. The chain uses TRBV2 and TRBJ2-2; TRBD1 aligns across 12 bases. CDR3 length: 14 amino acids. V was pared by 4 bases and J by 6 bases, with 0 bases of the junction left unmatched. Germline values: CDR1 SNHLY, CDR2 FYNNEI. The DNA of the CDR3 is TGTGCCAGCAGTGGGGACAGGGGGCCCGGGGAGCTGTTTTTT. Protein product: CASSGDRGPGELFF. Full variable domain (rest looked up from reference TRBV2 and TRBJ2-2): EPEVTQTPSHQVTQMGQEVILRCVPISNHLYFYWYRQILGQKVEFLVSFYNNEISEKSEIFDDQFSVERPDGSNFTLKIRSTKLEDSAMYFCASSGDRGPGELFFGEGSRLTVL.

The chain recombines TRBV5-1 with TRBJ2-7, with D tentatively TRBD2 (5 bases). The CDR3 totals 13 residues. Germline lookup yields CDR1 SGHRS and CDR2 YFSETQ. The V gene lost 5 bases and the J gene lost 4 bases, with 13 bases spanning the gap. The CDR3: CASRREGLYEQYF. The DNA of the CDR3 is TGCGCCAGCAGAAGAGAGGGCCTATACGAGCAGTACTTC.

V gene TRBV7-2 combines with J gene TRBJ2-3, with D unresolved. The germline V gene has CDR1 SGHTA and CDR2 FQGNSA. The V and J ends lost 5 bases and 5 bases respectively, with 11 bases between them. CDR3 length equals 13 residues. The CDR3 region is CASSPPHKDTQYF. In DNA, the CDR3 is TGTGCCAGCAGCCCGCCTCACAAAGATACGCAGTATTTT.

The rearrangement links TRBV5-1 to TRBJ2-3; 10 positions match TRBD2. V lost 0 bases to trimming and J lost 0 bases; unmatched junction nucleotides: 4. The CDR3 spans 17 residues. Germline lookup yields CDR1 SGHRS and CDR2 YFSETQ. The DNA for the CDR3 is TGCGCCAGCAGCTTGGGGACTAGCGGTCCTAGCACAGATACGCAGTATTTT. As protein: CASSLGTSGPSTDTQYF.

The chain has TRBV4-3 and TRBJ1-5, with D possibly being TRBD1 (6 bases). The V gene lost 4 bases and the J gene lost 4 bases, with 8 bases spanning the gap. The CDR3 totals 13 residues. Germline V CDR1 and CDR2: LGHNA, YSLEER. CDR3 DNA sequence: TGCGCCAGCAGCCCCGACAGGAATCAGCCCCAGCATTTT. Its translation: CASSPDRNQPQHF.

This rearrangement joins TRBV7-6 to TRBJ2-5; 9 bases are a match to TRBD1. CDR3 size: 16 residues. J was trimmed by 5 bases and V by 8 bases; bases with no gene match: 15. Germline V gene sequence: CDR1 SGHVS, CDR2 FNYEAQ. In DNA, the CDR3 is TGTGCCAGCGTAGATATAAGCCGTGGACAGGGGGAGACCCAGTACTTC. Protein product: CASVDISRGQGETQYF. Full variable domain (outside the CDR3, taken from reference TRBV7-6 and TRBJ2-5): GAGVSQSPRYKVTKRGQDVALRCDPISGHVSLYWYRQALGQGPEFLTYFNYEAQQDKSGLPNDRFSAERPEGSISTLTIQRTEQRDSAMYRCASVDISRGQGETQYFGPGTRLLVL.

The chain joins TRBV19 to TRBJ1-1; D not certain. CDR3 length: 14 residues. The V and J ends lost 5 bases and 5 bases respectively, with 15 bases between them. The germline V gene has CDR1 LNHDA and CDR2 SQIVND (reference sequence). The CDR3: CASSVGAGRTEAFF. CDR3 bases: TGTGCCAGTAGTGTCGGAGCGGGAAGGACTGAAGCTTTCTTT.

This chain connects TRBV5-5 to TRBJ1-4; TRBD1 matches at 7 bases. Per germline, CDR1 SGHKS and CDR2 YYEKEE (reference sequence). This CDR3 is 14 amino acids long. With V trimmed by 6 bases and J by 4 bases, 6 bases remained unmatched. The DNA of the CDR3 is TGTGCCAGCACCCTGGACAGGTTTAATGAAAAACTGTTTTTT. Encoded protein: CASTLDRFNEKLFF.

The chain has TRBV7-8 and TRBJ2-2, with no clear D. This CDR3 has 15 amino acids. Germline V lookup: CDR1 SGHVS, CDR2 FQNEAQ. V was pared by 5 bases and J by 1 base, with 11 bases between. Here the CDR3 reads CASSPSSVNTGELFF. The CDR3, as DNA: TGTGCCAGCAGCCCCTCGTCGGTGAACACCGGGGAGCTGTTTTTT.

V gene TRBV19 combines with J gene TRBJ2-7, with D possibly matching TRBD2 (5 bases). CDR1 and CDR2 from the germline V gene are LNHDA and SQIVND (reference sequence). The CDR3 has 15 residues. Trimming removed 5 bases at V and 3 bases at J, with 17 bases between. The CDR3 spells CASSYVRDKVYEQYF. CDR3 sequence (DNA): TGTGCCAGTAGTTATGTTCGGGATAAGGTCTACGAGCAGTACTTC.

The V call is TRBV27, the J call TRBJ1-5, with 9 nucleotides matching TRBD1. V shed 5 bases and J 1 base; nucleotides not matched to a gene: 12. The CDR3 sequence is 18 residues long. Germline V lookup: CDR1 MNHEY, CDR2 SMNVEV (reference sequence). CDR3 bases: TGTGCCAGCAGTACAAAAAGGGAGGGACAGGGAAGCAATCAGCCCCAGCATTTT. Translating gives CASSTKREGQGSNQPQHF.

The chain links TRBV7-8 to TRBJ1-5; TRBD1 matches 9 bases. The V segment lost 4 bases and the J segment 0 bases; nucleotides outside the gene matches: 7. Germline lookup yields CDR1 SGHVS and CDR2 FQNEAQ. The CDR3 is 17 amino acids. The CDR3 bases are TGTGCCAGCAGCTCCGGGACAGGGTTTTTTAGCAATCAGCCCCAGCATTTT. As protein: CASSSGTGFFSNQPQHF.

This chain links TRBV6-5 with TRBJ1-2; D call uncertain. V lost 1 base, J lost 2 bases, and 5 bases lay in between. Germline V gene lookup returns CDR1 MNHEY and CDR2 SVGAGI. This CDR3 has 13 amino acids. CDR3 sequence reads: CASSYLLNYGYTF. Written as DNA, the CDR3 is TGTGCCAGCAGTTACTTATTAAACTATGGCTACACCTTC.

This clone has only one observation. CDR3 residues: CASSGGGNEQYF. CDR3 bases: TGTGCCAGCAGCGGGGGGGGAAACGAGCAGTACTTC. This chain links TRBV9 with TRBJ2-7; TRBD2 matches at 7 bases. Trimming cost V 3 bases and J 5 bases; bases outside gene matches: 2. From germline, CDR1 is SGDLS and CDR2 YYNGEE. The CDR3 is made up of 12 amino acids.

This clone was recorded a few times. The CDR3 spells CASTLGLSTDTQYF. In nucleotides, the CDR3 is TGTGCCAGTACCCTGGGACTTAGCACAGATACGCAGTATTTT. The chain is built from TRBV19 and TRBJ2-3; D may be TRBD2 (6 bases). The germline V and J ends were trimmed by 7 bases and 0 bases, with 11 bases remaining between them. Germline V CDR1 and CDR2: LNHDA, SQIVND (reference sequence). CDR3 length equals 14 residues. Based on the CDR3 plus reference TRBV19 and TRBJ2-3, the full variable domain is DGGITQSPKYLFRKEGQNVTLSCEQNLNHDAMYWYRQDPGQGLRLIYYSQIVNDFQKGDIAEGYSVSREKKESFPLTVTSAQKNPTAFYLCASTLGLSTDTQYFGPGTRLTVL.

The V call is TRBV2, the J call TRBJ1-4; weak D call: TRBD1 (5 bases). The germline V gene encodes CDR1 SNHLY and CDR2 FYNNEI. Trimming cost V 6 bases and J 4 bases, with 18 bases left between them. CDR3 length: 16 residues. CDR3 in DNA: TGTGCCAGCAGAGTACTTCCGGGACTGCTTAATGAAAAACTGTTTTTT. As protein: CASRVLPGLLNEKLFF.

The chain uses TRBV4-1 and TRBJ2-7; D might be TRBD2 (5 bases). CDR3 length equals 13 residues. CDR1 is MGHRA and CDR2 is YSYEKL in the germline V gene. V dropped 3 bases and J dropped 4 bases, with 10 bases sitting between them. DNA of the CDR3: TGCGCCAGCAGCCAGGGGAGCGGTTACGAGCAGTACTTC. This encodes CASSQGSGYEQYF.

V gene TRBV19 combines with J gene TRBJ2-7; 7 bases are a match to TRBD1. The germline CDR1 and CDR2 sequences are LNHDA and SQIVND (reference sequence). The CDR3 contains 13 residues. J was trimmed by 6 bases and V by 5 bases; bases with no gene match: 7. The CDR3 nucleotides read TGTGCCAGTAGTTCCCGGGACAGAAGCGAGCAGTACTTC. This sequence encodes CASSSRDRSEQYF.

J is TRBJ2-5 and V is TRBV4-2; D is unresolved. Germline values: CDR1 LGHNA, CDR2 YNFKEQ. Trimming removed 0 bases from V and 3 bases from J, with 17 bases in between. There are 17 residues in the CDR3. As DNA, the CDR3 is TGTGCCAGCAGCCAAGACCCTAGACCGAGAGTTAAAGAGACCCAGTACTTC. Its protein is CASSQDPRPRVKETQYF.

The rearrangement joins TRBV27 to TRBJ2-7; 8 positions agree with TRBD1. V was clipped by 6 bases and J by 7 bases; unmatched bases: 2. This CDR3 is 11 amino acids long. Germline V CDR1 and CDR2: MNHEY, SMNVEV (reference sequence). The CDR3 loop is CASRDREEQYF. The CDR3 DNA follows: TGTGCCAGCAGGGACAGGGAAGAGCAGTACTTC.

The chain uses TRBV29-1 and TRBJ2-2; 11 positions match TRBD2. The CDR3 length is 16 residues. V lost 5 bases, J lost 0 bases, and 5 bases stayed unmatched. CDR1 is SQVTM, CDR2 ANQGSEA, per germline. CDR3 nucleotide sequence: TGCAGCGTTCAGAGACTAGCGGGAACGAACACCGGGGAGCTGTTTTTT. Translating it yields CSVQRLAGTNTGELFF.

This clone appeared a few times. The V call is TRBV2, the J call TRBJ2-1, with D unclear. The germline V gene encodes CDR1 SNHLY and CDR2 FYNNEI. Trimming pared 1 base from V and 0 bases from J, leaving 7 bases between. CDR3 length: 15 amino acids. Here the CDR3 DNA reads TGTGCCAGCAGTGAAGTCGGTAGCTCCTACAATGAGCAGTTCTTC. It translates to CASSEVGSSYNEQFF.

J is TRBJ1-1 and V is TRBV19; 10 bases align to TRBD1. Unmatched junction bases numbered 5, after V lost 6 bases and J lost 4 bases. Looked up from germline, CDR1 is LNHDA and CDR2 is SQIVND (reference sequence). The CDR3 covers 14 residues. In DNA, the CDR3 is TGTGCCAGTAGGAGGGGACAGGGGATCACTGAAGCTTTCTTT. This translates into CASRRGQGITEAFF.

This sequence joins TRBV7-8 and TRBJ2-7; TRBD2 is a possible D gene (6 bases). Germline V gives CDR1 SGHVS, CDR2 FQNEAQ. V was trimmed by 5 bases and J by 2 bases, leaving 25 bases between them. This CDR3 has 18 residues. In nucleotides, the CDR3 is TGTGCCAGCAGCGCCCTCGGTAGGAGGGCCGACCATACCTACGAGCAGTACTTC. Its protein is CASSALGRRADHTYEQYF.

The chain recombines TRBV29-1 with TRBJ1-1, with D possibly TRBD1 on 6 matching bases. In germline, CDR1 is SQVTM, CDR2 ANQGSEA. The V gene lost 1 base and the J gene lost 6 bases, with 9 bases spanning the gap. The CDR3 covers 12 residues. CDR3: CSVEGTGPEAFF. The CDR3 coding sequence is TGCAGCGTTGAAGGTACAGGGCCTGAAGCTTTCTTT.

V usage is TRBV5-1 and J usage is TRBJ2-7; 15 nucleotides line up with TRBD2. This CDR3 has 18 residues. Germline V lookup: CDR1 SGHRS, CDR2 YFSETQ. The trim removed 4 bases at V and 0 bases at J, leaving 8 bases unmatched. This CDR3 reads CASSRGLAGGLSSYEQYF. DNA for the CDR3: TGCGCCAGCAGCCGGGGACTAGCGGGAGGCTTGAGCTCCTACGAGCAGTACTTC. Full variable domain (outside the CDR3, taken from reference TRBV5-1 and TRBJ2-7): KAGVTQTPRYLIKTRGQQVTLSCSPISGHRSVSWYQQTPGQGLQFLFEYFSETQRNKGNFPGRFSGRQFSNSRSEMNVSTLELGDSALYLCASSRGLAGGLSSYEQYFGPGTRLTVT.

The rearrangement uses TRBV5-6 and TRBJ2-7; the match to TRBD2 covers 9 bases. Germline CDR1 reads SGHDT; CDR2 reads YYEEEE. CDR3 length: 15 residues. V was pared by 5 bases and J by 0 bases, with 6 bases of the junction left unmatched. The CDR3 loop reads CASSPGLAPSYEQYF. CDR3 bases: TGTGCCAGCAGTCCGGGACTAGCTCCCTCCTACGAGCAGTACTTC.

A single count supports this clone. The V and J genes are TRBV27 and TRBJ2-7, with 7 bases lining up with TRBD1. CDR1 and CDR2 (germline): MNHEY, SMNVEV (reference sequence). The CDR3 sequence is 15 residues long. V gave up 3 bases and J gave up 0 bases; unmatched junction bases: 5. CDR3 nucleotide sequence: TGTGCCAGCAGTTTTGGGACAGTCAGCTCCTACGAGCAGTACTTC. Its translation is CASSFGTVSSYEQYF.